The entry below describes one T cell receptor (beta chain). As yet, its antigen is unknown. The germline V and J ends were trimmed by 2 bases and 7 bases, with 8 bases remaining between them. The CDR3 is made up of 12 amino acids. The germline gives CDR1 SQVTM, CDR2 ANQGSEA. TCRdb's table, derived via immunoSEQ multiplex PCR, lists solely in-frame clones and lacks some. The table records about 120,000 clones, 85% to 95% of them present only once. This entry belongs to a study of graft-versus-host responses after intestinal transplantation. Study as a whole: Multivisceral, liver-intestinal, or isolated intestinal transplants were given to recipients.

General study results and limits: The highest levels of circulating GvH clones went along with early declines in HvG clones after transplant.

V gene TRBV29-1 combines with J gene TRBJ2-2; TRBD2 might be the D (5 bases). This receptor was taken from a human donor who was the organ donor for an intestinal transplant. The source was unstimulated CD8+ T cells sorted from spleen or lymph node cells, collected before transplant. The CDR3 DNA sequence: TGCAGCGTTGAAAACGGGAACGGGGAGCTGTTTTTT. Translation: CSVENGNGELFF.